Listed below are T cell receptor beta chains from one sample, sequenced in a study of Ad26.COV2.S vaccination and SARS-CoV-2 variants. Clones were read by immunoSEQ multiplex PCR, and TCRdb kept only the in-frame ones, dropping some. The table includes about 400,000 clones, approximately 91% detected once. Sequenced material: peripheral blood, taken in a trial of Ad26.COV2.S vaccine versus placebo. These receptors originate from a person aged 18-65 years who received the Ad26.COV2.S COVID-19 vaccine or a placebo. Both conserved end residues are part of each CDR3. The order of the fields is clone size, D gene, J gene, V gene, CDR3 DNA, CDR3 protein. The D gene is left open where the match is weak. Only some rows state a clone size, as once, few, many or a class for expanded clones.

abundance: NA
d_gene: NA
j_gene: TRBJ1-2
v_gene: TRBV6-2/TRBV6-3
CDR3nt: TGTGCCAGCAGTTACGCAGGGCAAGATGGCTACACCTTC
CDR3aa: CASSYAGQDGYTF

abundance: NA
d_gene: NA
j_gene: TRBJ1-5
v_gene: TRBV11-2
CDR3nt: TGTGCCAGCAGCCCCGAGGTTGGAGTTGGCAATCAGCCCCAGCATTTT
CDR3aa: CASSPEVGVGNQPQHF

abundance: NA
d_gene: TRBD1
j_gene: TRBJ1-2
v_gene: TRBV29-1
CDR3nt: TGCAGCGTTGAAGAAGGTGAGGGGGCGTATGGCTACACCTTC
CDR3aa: CSVEEGEGAYGYTF

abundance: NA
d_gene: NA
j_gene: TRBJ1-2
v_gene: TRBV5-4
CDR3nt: TGTGCCAGCAGCCCCCCCGGGACATCTCATGGCTACACCTTC
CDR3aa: CASSPPGTSHGYTF

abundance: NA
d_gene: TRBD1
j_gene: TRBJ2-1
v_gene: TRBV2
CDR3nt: TGTGCCACAAAGGTAGAAGACAGGGGTAATGAGCAGTTCTTC
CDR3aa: CATKVEDRGNEQFF

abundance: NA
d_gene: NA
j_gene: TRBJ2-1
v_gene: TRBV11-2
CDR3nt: TGTGCCAGCAGCTTAGATCAAAGAAATGAGCAGTTCTTC
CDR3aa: CASSLDQRNEQFF

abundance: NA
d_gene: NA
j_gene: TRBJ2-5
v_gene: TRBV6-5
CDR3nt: TGTGCCAGCAGTTACTCCAGGGGGGGAGAGACCCAGTACTTC
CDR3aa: CASSYSRGGETQYF

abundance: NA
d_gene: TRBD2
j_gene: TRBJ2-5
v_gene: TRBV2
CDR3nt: TGTGCCAGCAGCTACGGACTAGCGGGGGGGCATGAGACCCAGTACTTC
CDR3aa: CASSYGLAGGHETQYF

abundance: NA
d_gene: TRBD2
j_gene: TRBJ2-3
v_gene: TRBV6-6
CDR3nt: TGTGCCAGCAGTCCTCGGACTAGCGGGGGGGACACAGATACGCAGTATTTT
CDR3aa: CASSPRTSGGDTDTQYF

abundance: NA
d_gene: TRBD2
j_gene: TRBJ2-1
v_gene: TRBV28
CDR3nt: TGTGCCAGCCTAGCGGGGGGGTTGTATAACAATGAGCAGTTCTTC
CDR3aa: CASLAGGLYNNEQFF

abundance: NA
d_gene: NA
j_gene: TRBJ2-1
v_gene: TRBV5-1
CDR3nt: TGCGCCAGCAGCTTTGCCGGGACGGGTGGTGAGCAGTTCTTC
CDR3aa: CASSFAGTGGEQFF

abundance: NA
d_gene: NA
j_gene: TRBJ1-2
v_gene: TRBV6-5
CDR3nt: TGTGCCAGCAGTTACTCACAGGGAATGTTCTATGGCTACACCTTC
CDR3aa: CASSYSQGMFYGYTF

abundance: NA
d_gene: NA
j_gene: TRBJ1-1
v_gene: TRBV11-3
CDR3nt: TGTGCCAGCAGCTTGGGTACGAACACTGAAGCTTTCTTT
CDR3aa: CASSLGTNTEAFF

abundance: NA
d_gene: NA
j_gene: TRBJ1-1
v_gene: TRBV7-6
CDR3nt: TGTGCCAGCAGCCCTGACGCCTCTGAAGCTTTCTTT
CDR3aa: CASSPDASEAFF

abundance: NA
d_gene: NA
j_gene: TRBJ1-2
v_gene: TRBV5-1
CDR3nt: TGCGCCAGCAGCTTGGAGGCAGGGAACTATGGCTACACCTTC
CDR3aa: CASSLEAGNYGYTF

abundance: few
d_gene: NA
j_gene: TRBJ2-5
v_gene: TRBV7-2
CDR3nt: TGTGCCAGCAGCTTAGGGCTCCAGGAGACCCAGTACTTC
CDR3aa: CASSLGLQETQYF

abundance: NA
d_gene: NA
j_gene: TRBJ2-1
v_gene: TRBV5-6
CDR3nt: TGTGCCAGCAGCCCCGGGGTAGCCCCCTACAATGAGCAGTTCTTC
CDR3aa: CASSPGVAPYNEQFF

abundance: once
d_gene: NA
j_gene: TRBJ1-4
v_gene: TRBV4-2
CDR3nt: TGTGCCAGCAGCCATGTCCATGAAAAACTGTTTTTT
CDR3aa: CASSHVHEKLFF

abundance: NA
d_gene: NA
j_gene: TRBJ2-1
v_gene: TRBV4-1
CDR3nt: TGCGCCAGCAGCCAACCCGGGGACGACAATGAGCAGTTCTTC
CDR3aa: CASSQPGDDNEQFF

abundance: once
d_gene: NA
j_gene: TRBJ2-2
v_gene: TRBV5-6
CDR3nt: TGTGCCAGCAGCTTGGGGGGAGCAGGGTCCGGGGAGCTGTTTTTT
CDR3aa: CASSLGGAGSGELFF

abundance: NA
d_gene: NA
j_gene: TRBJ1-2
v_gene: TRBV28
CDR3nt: TGTGCCGCCGCCCGGAGGAACTATGGCTACACCTTC
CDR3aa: CAAARRNYGYTF

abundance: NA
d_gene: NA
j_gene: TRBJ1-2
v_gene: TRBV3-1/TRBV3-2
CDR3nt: TGTGCCAGCAGCCGGGATTCTAACTATGGCTACACCTTC
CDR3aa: CASSRDSNYGYTF

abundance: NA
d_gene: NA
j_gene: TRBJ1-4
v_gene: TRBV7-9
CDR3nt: TGTGCCAGCAGCCCCATCGCGGGGGGCATAAATGAAAAACTGTTTTTT
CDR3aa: CASSPIAGGINEKLFF

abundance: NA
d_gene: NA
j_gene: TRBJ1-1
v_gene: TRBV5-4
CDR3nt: TGTGCCAGCAGCATCGCGGGGGGTAACACTGAAGCTTTCTTT
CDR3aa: CASSIAGGNTEAFF

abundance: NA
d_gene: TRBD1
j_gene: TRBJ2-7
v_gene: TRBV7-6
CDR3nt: TGTGCCAGCAGCACCCGGGACAGCACCTACGAGCAGTACTTC
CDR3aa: CASSTRDSTYEQYF

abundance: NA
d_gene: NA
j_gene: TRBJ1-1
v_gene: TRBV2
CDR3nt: TGTGCCAGCATTCCTCCAGGTCAGAACACTGAAGCTTTCTTT
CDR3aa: CASIPPGQNTEAFF

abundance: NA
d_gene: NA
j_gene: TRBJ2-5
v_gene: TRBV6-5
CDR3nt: TGTGCCAGCAGTAGGGACATGGCAGGCCGGGAGACCCAGTACTTC
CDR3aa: CASSRDMAGRETQYF

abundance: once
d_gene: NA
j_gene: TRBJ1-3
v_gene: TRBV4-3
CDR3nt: TGCGCCAGCAGCCAAGTTGGAACCTCTGGAAACACCATATATTTT
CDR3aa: CASSQVGTSGNTIYF

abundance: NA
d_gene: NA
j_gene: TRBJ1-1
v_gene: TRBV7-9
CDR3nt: TGTGCCAGCAGCTTACTGGGGCCAACTGAAGCTTTCTTT
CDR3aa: CASSLLGPTEAFF

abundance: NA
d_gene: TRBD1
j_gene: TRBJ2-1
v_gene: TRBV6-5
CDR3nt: TGTGCCAGCAGTTACTTCGGGACAGGGAGAGACAATGAGCAGTTCTTC
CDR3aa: CASSYFGTGRDNEQFF

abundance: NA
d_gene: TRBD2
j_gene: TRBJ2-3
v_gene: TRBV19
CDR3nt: TGTGCCAGTAGTATAGCCGGAAGCGGGGGTGACACAGATACGCAGTATTTT
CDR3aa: CASSIAGSGGDTDTQYF

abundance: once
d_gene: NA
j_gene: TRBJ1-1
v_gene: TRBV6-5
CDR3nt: TGTGCCAGCAGTTACTCGAATACCATGAACACTGAAGCTTTCTTT
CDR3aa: CASSYSNTMNTEAFF

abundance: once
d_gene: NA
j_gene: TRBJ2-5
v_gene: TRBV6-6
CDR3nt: TGTGCCAGCAGGGGTACGACAGGTGAAGAGACCCAGTACTTC
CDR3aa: CASRGTTGEETQYF